This T cell receptor (beta chain) appears in the sequencing data of a study of sequential checkpoint blockade in melanoma. Study overall: Patients were randomized 1:1 to nivolumab-then-ipilimumab or ipilimumab-then-nivolumab first-line.

Treatment defined: randomized to nivolumab then ipilimumab (arm A) or the reverse (arm B). Study outcomes and limitations: For nivolumab-first patients, baseline tumor clonality was associated with response. Clinical benefit was about 30 times likelier when tumor T-cell fraction and clonality increased.

This table comes from immunoSEQ multiplex PCR, and its TCRdb copy is limited to in-frame clones, with some not included. The table lists 1,800 or so clones, 15% to 20% of them singletons. This clone was recorded at least ten times. What it recognizes is unknown. This CDR3 is 16 amino acids long. Germline trimming cut 4 bases from V and 3 bases from J; bases unmatched to any gene: 7. Germline V gene data show CDR1 as SGHNT and CDR2 as YENEEA. The material sequenced was tumor tissue (inferred from file names), taken from a patient given nivolumab and ipilimumab in sequence. The rearrangement joins TRBV11-3 to TRBJ2-3, with TRBD2 matching over 10 bases. The receptor's source is a human donor with melanoma. Here the CDR3 DNA reads TGTGCCAGCAGCTCGGCTAGCGGGAGAGGGACAGATACGCAGTATTTT. Encoded protein: CASSSASGRGTDTQYF. Full variable domain (outside the CDR3, taken from reference TRBV11-3 and TRBJ2-3): EAGVVQSPRYKIIEKKQPVAFWCNPISGHNTLYWYLQNLGQGPELLIRYENEEAVDDSQLPKDRFSAERLKGVDSTLKIQPAELGDSAVYLCASSSASGRGTDTQYFGPGTRLTVL.